This TCR beta chain was observed in a study of shared clonotypes between healthy human individuals. Notes on the study in general: Owing to a small donor count, the genetic and exposure-history diversity represented was limited. The naive CD4 repertoires of several donors were compared, and roughly 5.1% of clonotypes were shared.

Per sorted-subset replicate PCR, input was roughly 200 ng DNA, representing roughly 30,000 T cell genomes. TCRdb's table, derived via immunoSEQ multiplex PCR, lists solely in-frame clones and lacks some. The sample lists about 2 million clones; 85% to 95% were seen once. On this clone: Antigen specificity is unknown.

Germline assignment: CDR1 LGHNA and CDR2 YSLEER. The CDR3 contains 16 residues. V lost 1 base, J lost 4 bases, and 17 bases lay in between. The study drew its donors from healthy HIV-negative adults without recent acute infections or vaccinations. The source of this sequence is a man between 18 and 29 years old in good health. The specimen sequenced was naive CD4+ T cells sorted from blood. Subset indicated: CD45RA+ positively selected. V usage is TRBV4-3 and J usage is TRBJ2-7; D unclear. This CDR3 reads CASSQGVGRNSYEQYF. CDR3 bases: TGCGCCAGCAGCCAAGGGGTCGGCAGAAACTCTTACGAGCAGTACTTC.